These 25 T cell receptor beta chains were all obtained from the same sample, sequenced in a study of regulatory T cells in long-lasting Graves disease. Time point of the sample: persistent/refractory GD, antithyroid drugs over 5 years with positive TRAb. PBMC-extracted RNA yielded the TCR library. The TCR beta library used iRepertoire HTBI primers with Arm-PCR amplification of CDR3. TCRdb independently ran MiXCR on the multiplex PCR reads; one entry per CDR3 protein. This repertoire shows approximately 690,000 distinct CDR3 sequences, 30% found once; its top ten account for under 55%. The input for sequencing was peripheral blood mononuclear cells (PBMCs), taken when the disease was refractory, from a patient treated with antithyroid drugs. The receptors derive from a female donor with Graves disease.

This clonotype was counted between two and nine times. V usage is TRBV30 and J usage is TRBJ1-6, with D possibly matching TRBD1 (6 bases). Germline V gene sequence: CDR1 GTSNPN, CDR2 SVGIG (reference sequence). The CDR3 sequence is 14 residues long. V was cut by 3 bases and J by 6 bases, with 12 bases left in between. The CDR3 bases are TGTGCCTGGAGCGGCACAGGGTCTAATTCACCCCTCCACTTT. This gives the protein CAWSGTGSNSPLHF.

This clonotype appeared a few times. The J gene is TRBJ1-1, the V gene TRBV5-1; tentatively, D is TRBD1 (5 bases). This CDR3 spans 17 amino acids. The V end lost 1 base, the J end lost 0 bases, and 16 bases lay between the germline ends. The germline V gene encodes CDR1 SGHRS and CDR2 YFSETQ. The DNA for the CDR3 is TGCGCCAGCAGCTTGAGGTTGACAGCTTACATGAACACTGAAGCTTTCTTT. It codes for CASSLRLTAYMNTEAFF. Full variable domain (missing parts from reference TRBV5-1 and TRBJ1-1): KAGVTQTPRYLIKTRGQQVTLSCSPISGHRSVSWYQQTPGQGLQFLFEYFSETQRNKGNFPGRFSGRQFSNSRSEMNVSTLELGDSALYLCASSLRLTAYMNTEAFFGQGTRLTVV.

J is TRBJ1-2 and V is TRBV6-5; no clear D. The V end lost 0 bases, the J end lost 8 bases, and 10 bases lay between the germline ends. Germline V gene lookup returns CDR1 MNHEY and CDR2 SVGAGI. The CDR3 covers 13 residues. The CDR3 DNA follows: TGTGCCAGCAGTTACTCGGGGAAGGACGGCTACACCTTC. Residues: CASSYSGKDGYTF.

This clonotype was detected a few times. The genes are TRBV12-3 or TRBV12-4 and TRBJ2-7; TRBD2 matches 8 bases. J gave up 1 base and V 0 bases, and 8 bases lay outside the gene matches. The CDR3 runs to 17 residues. The CDR3 DNA reads as TGTGCCAGCAGTTTAGCGATCGGGGGGGCCAGATCCTACGAGCAGTACTTC. This gives the protein CASSLAIGGARSYEQYF.

With regard to this clonotype: Since a much larger clone is just one base distant, this may be a read error. The chain carries TRBV6-4 and TRBJ2-1; D may be TRBD2 (6 bases). In germline, CDR1 is MRHNA, CDR2 SNTAGT. V gave up 2 bases and J gave up 5 bases, with 13 bases separating them. CDR3 size: 15 residues. The CDR3 region has the DNA TGTGCCAGCAGTGACGGGACTGGCGGGAACAATGAGCAGTTCTTC. Protein sequence: CASSDGTGGNNEQFF.

Only a few counts were recorded for this clonotype. J is TRBJ2-3 and V is TRBV10-3; D call uncertain. The ends were cut back, 5 bases at V and 6 bases at J, with 9 bases in the middle. The CDR3 has 12 amino acids. From germline, CDR1 is ENHRY and CDR2 SYGVKD. The CDR3 spells CAISLAGDTQYF. The CDR3 DNA is TGTGCCATCAGTTTGGCCGGGGATACGCAGTATTTT.

This clonotype was seen more than once but under ten times. The chain is built from TRBV15 and TRBJ2-7; tentatively, D is TRBD1 or TRBD2 (5 bases each). Trimming left V 0 bases short and J 1 base short, with 10 bases between. The CDR3 totals 15 residues. The germline V gene has CDR1 LNHNV and CDR2 YYDKDF (reference sequence). The CDR3 bases are TGTGCCACCAGCAGAGATTTGGGGGATTCCTACGAGCAGTACTTC. Translation gives CATSRDLGDSYEQYF. Full variable domain (rest looked up from reference TRBV15 and TRBJ2-7): DAMVIQNPRYQVTQFGKPVTLSCSQTLNHNVMYWYQQKSSQAPKLLFHYYDKDFNNEADTPDNFQSRRPNTSFCFLDIRSPGLGDTAMYLCATSRDLGDSYEQYFGPGTRLTVT.

CDR3 protein: CASSLRGGAAFF. In DNA form, the CDR3 reads TGTGCCAGCAGCTTAAGAGGTGGTGCAGCTTTCTTT. The chain couples TRBV7-2 to TRBJ1-1; D is uncertain. V was clipped by 2 bases and J by 10 bases, with 11 bases between them. CDR1 is SGHTA, CDR2 FQGNSA, per germline. CDR3 length: 12 amino acids. The whole variable domain, filled in from reference TRBV7-2 and TRBJ1-1, reads GAGVSQSPSNKVTEKGKDVELRCDPISGHTALYWYRQSLGQGLEFLIYFQGNSAPDKSGLPSDRFSAERTGGSVSTLTIQRTQQEDSAVYLCASSLRGGAAFFGQGTRLTVV.

This clonotype was counted between two and nine times. The rearrangement uses TRBV7-2 and TRBJ1-5; D ambiguous. Germline CDR1 reads SGHTA; CDR2 reads FQGNSA. This CDR3 comprises 14 residues. V lost 1 base to trimming and J lost 2 bases, with 6 bases between them. The CDR3 spells CASSLVVRNQPQHF. CDR3 sequence (DNA): TGTGCCAGCAGCTTAGTCGTCCGCAATCAGCCCCAGCATTTT. The whole variable domain, remainder taken from reference TRBV7-2 and TRBJ1-5, is GAGVSQSPSNKVTEKGKDVELRCDPISGHTALYWYRQSLGQGLEFLIYFQGNSAPDKSGLPSDRFSAERTGGSVSTLTIQRTQQEDSAVYLCASSLVVRNQPQHFGDGTRLSIL.

J is TRBJ2-2 and V is TRBV6-2 or TRBV6-3, with D unresolved. The V gene lost 7 bases and the J gene lost 6 bases, with 12 bases spanning the gap. Germline CDR1 and CDR2: MNHEY and SVGEGT. The length of the CDR3 is 13 residues. As DNA, the CDR3 is TGTGCCAGCACCAACGGTGGGGCCGGGGAGCTGTTTTTT. As protein: CASTNGGAGELFF.

This clonotype was seen ten or more times. The chain uses TRBV15 and TRBJ2-7; D ambiguous. Trimming stripped 0 bases from V and 2 bases from J, with 14 bases between. The CDR3 sequence is 16 residues long. The germline CDR1 and CDR2 sequences are LNHNV and YYDKDF (reference sequence). The CDR3 sequence is CATSRDVRDSTYEQYF. Written as DNA, the CDR3 is TGTGCCACCAGCAGAGACGTGCGAGACTCTACCTACGAGCAGTACTTC.

This clonotype was seen a handful of times. The chain combines TRBV6-1 with TRBJ2-2, with 11 nucleotides matching TRBD2. V shed 8 bases, J shed 4 bases, and the junction held 9 bases outside the gene matches. Germline V CDR1 and CDR2: MNHNS, SASEGT. This CDR3 contains 16 residues. CDR3 nucleotide sequence: TGTGCCAGCCCGGAACTAGCGGGAGACCCCACCGGGGAGCTGTTTTTT. Its protein product is CASPELAGDPTGELFF.

In its sample, this clonotype was seen a few times. The rearrangement links TRBV10-3 to TRBJ2-7; 10 bases are a match to TRBD1. This CDR3 spans 18 amino acids. V shed 0 bases, J shed 7 bases, and the junction held 15 bases outside the gene matches. In germline, CDR1 is ENHRY, CDR2 SYGVKD. The DNA of the CDR3 is TGTGCCATCAGTGAGTCAGAGGCGCGGGACAGGGGCTTGGGGGAGCAGTACTTC. It yields the protein CAISESEARDRGLGEQYF.

This chain joins TRBV5-1 and TRBJ1-2; maybe TRBD1 (5 bases). Per germline, CDR1 SGHRS and CDR2 YFSETQ. CDR3 length equals 16 residues. Trimming took 0 bases from V and 4 from J, leaving 16 bases between them. The CDR3 nucleotides read TGCGCCAGCAGCTTGGTGCTAGGTGACAGAAGCTATGGCTACACCTTC. Translating it yields CASSLVLGDRSYGYTF.

About this clonotype: A read error may explain this, as a much larger clone is one base away. The conserved phenylalanine or tryptophan is not found at the CDR3 terminus, so this likely reflects a read error. The chain recombines TRBV6-9 with TRBJ1-2, with a possible D match to TRBD1 (6 bases). CDR1 MNHGY and CDR2 SVAAGI come from the germline V gene. This CDR3 is 15 amino acids long. V was clipped by 3 bases and J by 7 bases, with 18 bases between them. Written as DNA, the CDR3 is TGTGCCAGCAGTTACGCGTTGGGCAGGGGCGCTGGCTACACCTCC. It codes for CASSYALGRGAGYTS.

The chain recombines TRBV19 with TRBJ1-1, with a tentative D call TRBD1 (6 bases). CDR3 size: 13 residues. Germline V gene sequence: CDR1 LNHDA, CDR2 SQIVND (reference sequence). V lost 6 bases to trimming and J lost 4 bases, with 12 bases between them. Here the CDR3 DNA reads TGTGCCAGTAGCCGGACAGCGAGCACTGAAGCTTTCTTT. This sequence encodes CASSRTASTEAFF.

The chain uses TRBV6-1 and TRBJ1-6, with D possibly matching TRBD1 (5 bases). The V end was cut by 6 bases, the J end by 6 bases, with 18 bases between. The CDR3 length is 16 residues. Germline CDR1 is MNHNS and CDR2 is SASEGT. CDR3 sequence reads: CASSRPARGVNSPLHF. Written as DNA, the CDR3 is TGTGCCAGCAGCCGCCCCGCGCGGGGGGTTAATTCACCCCTCCACTTT.

The chain carries TRBV7-2 and TRBJ1-1, with D unresolved. Trimming pared 1 base from V and 4 bases from J, leaving 10 bases between. CDR1 SGHTA and CDR2 FQGNSA come from the germline V gene. This CDR3 comprises 14 residues. The CDR3 bases are TGTGCCAGCAGCTTAGTGGGGAGGGCCACTGAAGCTTTCTTT. This translates into CASSLVGRATEAFF.

In regard to this clonotype: This could be a read error, since a much larger clone is one nucleotide away. This chain's CDR3 is CASSDMGLPTYEQYF. CDR3 DNA sequence: TGTGCCAGCAGTGATATGGGACTACCGACCTACGAGCAGTACTTC. V is TRBV2 and J is TRBJ2-7; 7 bases fit TRBD2. This CDR3 spans 15 amino acids. Germline CDR1 reads SNHLY; CDR2 reads FYNNEI. The trim removed 3 bases at V and 2 bases at J, leaving 7 bases unmatched.

This clonotype was observed many times. V usage is TRBV11-2 and J usage is TRBJ2-7, with 9 positions matching TRBD2. V trimming: 5 bases; J trimming: 5 bases; junction bases outside the gene matches: 10. CDR1 SGHAT and CDR2 FQNNGV come from the germline V gene. The CDR3 contains 15 residues. The CDR3 DNA reads as TGTGCCAGCAGCATCCTTAGCGGGAGAGTCAACGAGCAGTACTTC. Translation: CASSILSGRVNEQYF.

Ten or more counts support this clonotype. The J gene is TRBJ1-2, the V gene TRBV28, with a possible D match to TRBD1 (6 bases). This CDR3 comprises 17 residues. CDR1 MDHEN and CDR2 SYDVKM come from the germline V gene. Trimming took 5 bases from V and 0 from J, leaving 19 bases between them. As DNA, the CDR3 is TGTGCCAGCAGTGCCTCCTGGACAGATACTTCTAACTATGGCTACACCTTC. This sequence encodes CASSASWTDTSNYGYTF.

This clonotype appeared many times. The chain joins TRBV6-1 to TRBJ2-7; 7 bases match TRBD1. CDR3 size: 14 residues. Germline CDR1 reads MNHNS; CDR2 reads SASEGT. The V and J ends lost 5 bases and 4 bases, in that order; junction bases with no gene match: 8. The CDR3 spells CASSPLRQGYEQYF. The CDR3 DNA follows: TGTGCCAGCAGTCCCCTGAGACAGGGTTACGAGCAGTACTTC.

This clonotype was seen a handful of times. V usage is TRBV19 and J usage is TRBJ1-1; D is undetermined. CDR3 size: 13 residues. Germline CDR1 LNHDA, CDR2 SQIVND (reference sequence). V was cut by 3 bases and J by 4 bases, with 9 bases left in between. This chain's CDR3 is CASSIASSTEAFF. CDR3 bases: TGTGCCAGTAGTATCGCCTCTAGCACTGAAGCTTTCTTT. Drawing the rest from reference TRBV19 and TRBJ1-1, the complete variable domain is DGGITQSPKYLFRKEGQNVTLSCEQNLNHDAMYWYRQDPGQGLRLIYYSQIVNDFQKGDIAEGYSVSREKKESFPLTVTSAQKNPTAFYLCASSIASSTEAFFGQGTRLTVV.

On this clonotype: A read error may be the cause here, since a much bigger clone is one base away. This chain connects TRBV20-1 to TRBJ2-1; 11 bases align to TRBD1. CDR3 length: 15 amino acids. CDR1 DFQATT and CDR2 SNEGSKA come from the germline V gene (reference sequence). V was pared by 6 bases and J by 10 bases, with 14 bases of the junction left unmatched. CDR3 residues: CSATGQGEKVYEQFF. CDR3 bases: TGCAGTGCCACGGGACAGGGGGAGAAGGTCTACGAGCAGTTCTTC.

This clonotype has only a few counts. The V and J genes are TRBV30 and TRBJ1-6, with 7 positions matching TRBD1. The CDR3 length is 14 residues. Trimming at V came to 2 bases and at J to 7 bases, leaving 5 bases not matched to a gene. Germline loops: CDR1 GTSNPN, CDR2 SVGIG (reference sequence). DNA for the CDR3: TGTGCCTGGAGTTCCCCGGGACAGAATTCACCCCTCCACTTT. Translation: CAWSSPGQNSPLHF.